These T cell receptor beta chains were read from a single sample in a study of cytomegalovirus exposure and HLA in healthy donors. Data came from immunoSEQ multiplex PCR; TCRdb stores just in-frame clones and leaves some out. The sample records around 130,000 clones, 75% to 80% being singletons. The sample comprised PBMCs. These TCRs come from a woman aged 55-69 years in good health and CMV-seronegative. Both conserved end residues are part of each CDR3. Size is stated for part of the rows, as once, few or many counts, or as a class when the clone is expanded.

>once|TRBJ2-3|TRBV11-3
CASSLVSGADTQYF
>.|TRBJ1-1|TRBV7-9
CASSLAQGATEAFF
>.|TRBJ2-5|TRBV10-2
CASMPGLAGTQETQYF
>few|TRBJ2-5|TRBV7-3
CASSLTGGRGETQYF
>.|TRBJ1-1|TRBV9
CASSRSGGHTEAFF
>.|TRBJ1-2|TRBV18
CASGSGGSNYGYTF
>.|TRBJ2-7|TRBV7-6
CASSLGTGSYEQYF
>once|TRBJ2-7|TRBV18
CASSPPTGSPYEQYF
>.|TRBJ2-6|TRBV5-1
CASSLVSVGANVLTF
>.|TRBJ2-6|TRBV27
CASSRLRVDSGANVLTF
>.|TRBJ1-5|TRBV18
CASSFWTGVLRVNQPQHF
>.|TRBJ1-3|TRBV30
CAWSTSSGNTIYF
>.|TRBJ1-1|TRBV10-1
CASSEGTYTEAFF
>.|TRBJ2-6|TRBV7-9
CASSLENRVPGANVLTF
>.|TRBJ2-1|TRBV19
CASSRGLAGETEQFF
>.|TRBJ1-3|TRBV4-1
CASSLVSPGNTIYF
>.|TRBJ1-6|TRBV7-3
CASSLTGRNSPLHF
>.|TRBJ2-7|TRBV4-2
CASSHTWASGTYEQYF
>few|TRBJ2-1|TRBV11-2
CASSSPRSPDEQFF
>.|TRBJ2-7|TRBV10-2
CASSDSRASGWYEQYF
>.|TRBJ2-7|TRBV18
CASSPSVRDVSYEQYF
>.|TRBJ2-5|TRBV7-3
CASSLTVQETQYF
>.|TRBJ2-2|TRBV10-3
CAISARDTDTGELFF
>.|TRBJ1-4|TRBV19
CASSEIRGPNEKLFF
>.|TRBJ2-7|TRBV10-2
CASRGGTPGQGADTGQYF
>.|TRBJ2-7|TRBV5-6
CASSSWAGRGFEQYF
>few|TRBJ2-7|TRBV13
CASSSTGVLSYEQYF
>.|TRBJ1-3|TRBV27
CASSSRTGANTIYF
>.|TRBJ2-3|TRBV6-1
CASSEAVAAWTRTDTQYF
>.|TRBJ1-1|TRBV27
CASRPAGTGRRAFF
>.|TRBJ1-1|TRBV18
CASSPGTERNTEAFF
>.|TRBJ1-2|TRBV28
CASSFQGIYGYTF
>.|TRBJ2-7|TRBV5-1
CASSFTGPEYEQYF
>.|TRBJ2-1|TRBV5-1
CASSATTSGSYNEQFF
>.|TRBJ2-1|TRBV10-3
CAISPSGSNEQFF
>.|TRBJ1-1|TRBV6-6
CASSYQATGEAFF
>.|TRBJ1-3|TRBV5-6
CASSAGPAGGWSGNTIYF
>once|TRBJ1-3|TRBV19
CASSTTGTVFSGNTIYF
>.|TRBJ2-3|TRBV5-1
CASSPGDTTDTQYF
>few|TRBJ1-4|TRBV6-5
CASSSKQGGEKLFF
>few|TRBJ1-4|TRBV15
CATSRPHEVEEKLFF
>few|TRBJ2-7|TRBV5-1
CASSFGQGPYEQYF
>.|TRBJ2-1|TRBV28
CASTIAGGNNEQFF
>.|TRBJ2-4|TRBV7-6
CANNDRGPVKNIQYF
>.|TRBJ1-5|TRBV6-5
CASSPGTGNQPQHF
>.|TRBJ2-2|TRBV29-1
CSVAFNTGELFF